A single sample is the source of the 5 T cell receptor beta chains below, sequenced in a study of T cells in Graves' hyperthyroidism and ophthalmopathy. Amplification yielded TCR beta CDR3 regions, with RNA transcripts as the source. During a first-round RT-PCR of the TCR CDR3, the HTBI primer set was used. One entry per CDR3 protein results from TCRdb running MiXCR on the multiplex PCR reads. The sample records hundreds of thousands of distinct CDR3 sequences, around 20% being singletons. Sequences were obtained from blood. These receptors all come from a young man with Graves' ophthalmopathy.

This sequence joins TRBV30 and TRBJ1-3, with 7 bases lining up with TRBD1. Germline assignment: CDR1 GTSNPN and CDR2 SVGIG (reference sequence). V shed 2 bases and J 4 bases; nucleotides not matched to a gene: 17. This CDR3 is 18 amino acids long. This CDR3 reads CAWSRGTTGLREGNTIYF. In nucleotides, the CDR3 is TGTGCCTGGAGTCGAGGCACGACAGGGCTGCGGGAAGGAAACACCATATATTTT.

Points on this clonotype: Because it lacks the conserved phenylalanine or tryptophan at the end, this CDR3 is likely a read error. The chain has TRBV5-6 and TRBJ1-1; D uncertain. Germline lookup yields CDR1 SGHDT and CDR2 YYEEEE. The CDR3 contains 13 residues. The V gene lost 0 bases and the J gene lost 6 bases, with 9 bases spanning the gap. As DNA, the CDR3 is TGTGCCAGCAGCTTGGGACATATCCCTGAAGCTTTCCTT. Protein: CASSLGHIPEAFL.

The rearrangement links TRBV3-1 to TRBJ1-3; unclear D gene. The germline CDR1 and CDR2 sequences are LGHDT and YNNKEL (reference sequence). The CDR3 runs 15 residues. The V gene lost 1 base and the J gene lost 6 bases, with 13 bases spanning the gap. This CDR3 reads CASSQGQAGQNTIYF. The DNA of the CDR3 is TGTGCCAGCAGCCAAGGGCAGGCGGGTCAAAACACCATATATTTT.

The sample holds many counts of this clonotype. This chain connects TRBV28 to TRBJ2-7; the D call may be TRBD1 or TRBD2 (5 bases each). Per germline, CDR1 MDHEN and CDR2 SYDVKM. CDR3 length: 14 residues. V gave up 4 bases and J gave up 2 bases, with 12 bases separating them. The CDR3 is CASSSGTAPYEQYF. CDR3 coding DNA: TGTGCCAGCAGTTCCGGGACGGCCCCCTACGAGCAGTACTTC.

This chain links TRBV7-3 with TRBJ2-7; D unclear. Germline CDR1 SGHTA, CDR2 FQGTGA. This CDR3 contains 13 residues. The V and J ends lost 2 bases and 3 bases respectively, with 8 bases between them. In DNA form, the CDR3 reads TGTGCCAGCAGCTTACAACCGGGCTACGAGCAGTACTTC. Translating it yields CASSLQPGYEQYF.